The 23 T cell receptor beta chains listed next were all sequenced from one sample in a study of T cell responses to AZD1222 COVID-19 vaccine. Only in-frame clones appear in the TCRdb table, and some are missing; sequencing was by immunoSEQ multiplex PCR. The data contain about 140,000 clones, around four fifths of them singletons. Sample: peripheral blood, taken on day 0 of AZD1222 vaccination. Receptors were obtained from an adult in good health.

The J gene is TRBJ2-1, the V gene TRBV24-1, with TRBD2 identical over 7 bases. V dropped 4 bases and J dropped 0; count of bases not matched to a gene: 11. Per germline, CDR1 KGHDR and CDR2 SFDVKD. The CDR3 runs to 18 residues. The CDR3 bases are TGTGCCACCAGTGACTCCGAGGCTAGCGGCCCCTCCTACAATGAGCAGTTCTTC. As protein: CATSDSEASGPSYNEQFF.

The CDR3 DNA follows: TGTGCCAGCAGCTTAGGAGGAGGGGGGGGTCAGCCCCAGCATTTT. It is translated as CASSLGGGGGQPQHF. The chain joins TRBV7-9 to TRBJ1-5, with D tentatively TRBD1 (6 bases). The CDR3 extends over 15 amino acids. Trimming left V 1 base short and J 6 bases short, with 13 bases between. CDR1 SEHNR and CDR2 FQNEAQ come from the germline V gene (reference sequence).

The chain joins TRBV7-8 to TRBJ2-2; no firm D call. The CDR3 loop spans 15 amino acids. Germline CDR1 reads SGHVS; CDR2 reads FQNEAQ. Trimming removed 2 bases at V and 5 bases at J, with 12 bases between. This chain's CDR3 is CASSLIESPTGELFF. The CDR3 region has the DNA TGTGCCAGCAGCTTAATAGAGTCCCCAACCGGGGAGCTGTTTTTT.

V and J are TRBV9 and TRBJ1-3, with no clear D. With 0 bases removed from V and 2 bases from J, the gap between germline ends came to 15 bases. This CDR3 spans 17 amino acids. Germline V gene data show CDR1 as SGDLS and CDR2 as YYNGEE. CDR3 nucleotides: TGTGCCAGCAGCGTAGACCCGGGTTCCGGGCCTGGAAACACCATATATTTT. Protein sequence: CASSVDPGSGPGNTIYF.

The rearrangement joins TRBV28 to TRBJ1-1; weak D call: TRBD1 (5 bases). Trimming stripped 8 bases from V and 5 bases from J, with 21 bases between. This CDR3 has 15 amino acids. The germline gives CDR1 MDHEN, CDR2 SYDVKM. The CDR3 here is CASLTMGRANTEAFF. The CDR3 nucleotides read TGTGCCAGCTTAACGATGGGCAGGGCGAATACTGAAGCTTTCTTT.

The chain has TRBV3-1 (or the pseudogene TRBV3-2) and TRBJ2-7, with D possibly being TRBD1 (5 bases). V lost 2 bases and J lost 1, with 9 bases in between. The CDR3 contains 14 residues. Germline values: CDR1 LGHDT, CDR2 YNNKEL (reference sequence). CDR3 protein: CASSQRGLSYEQYF. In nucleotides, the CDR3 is TGTGCCAGCAGCCAAAGGGGTCTGTCCTACGAGCAGTACTTC.

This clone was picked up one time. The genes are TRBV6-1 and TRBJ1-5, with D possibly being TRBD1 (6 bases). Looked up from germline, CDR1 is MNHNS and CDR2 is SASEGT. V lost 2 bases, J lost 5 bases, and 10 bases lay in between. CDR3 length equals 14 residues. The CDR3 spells CASSELRGYQPQHF. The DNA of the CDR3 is TGTGCCAGCAGTGAATTAAGGGGGTATCAGCCCCAGCATTTT.

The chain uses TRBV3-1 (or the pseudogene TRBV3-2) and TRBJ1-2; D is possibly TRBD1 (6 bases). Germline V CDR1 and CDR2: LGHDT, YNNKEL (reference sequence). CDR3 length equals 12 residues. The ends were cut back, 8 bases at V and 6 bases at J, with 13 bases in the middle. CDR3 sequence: CASGQSVNGYTF. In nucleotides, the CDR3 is TGTGCCAGCGGACAGAGTGTAAATGGCTACACCTTC.

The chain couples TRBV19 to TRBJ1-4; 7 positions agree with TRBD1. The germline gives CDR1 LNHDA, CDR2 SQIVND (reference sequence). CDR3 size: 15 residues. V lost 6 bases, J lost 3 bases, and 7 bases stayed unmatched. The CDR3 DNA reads TGTGCCAGTAGCGATGACAGGGTTCCTAATGAAAAACTGTTTTTT. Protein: CASSDDRVPNEKLFF.

The CDR3: CASSQSGGSRQPQHF. CDR3 nucleotides: TGTGCCAGCAGCCAATCGGGGGGATCAAGGCAGCCCCAGCATTTT. The rearrangement uses TRBV16 and TRBJ1-5; D might be TRBD1 (5 bases). There are 15 residues in the CDR3. CDR1 is KGHSY and CDR2 is FQNENV in the germline V gene. The V gene lost 0 bases and the J gene lost 7 bases, with 13 bases spanning the gap.

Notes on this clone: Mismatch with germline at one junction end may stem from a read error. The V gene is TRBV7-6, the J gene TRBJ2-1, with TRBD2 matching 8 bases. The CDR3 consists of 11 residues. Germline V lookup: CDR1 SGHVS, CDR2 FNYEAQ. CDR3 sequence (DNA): TGTGCCAGCAGCTTTGGACTAGCCCAGCTCTTC. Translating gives CASSFGLAQLF. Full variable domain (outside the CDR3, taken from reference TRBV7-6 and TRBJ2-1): GAGVSQSPRYKVTKRGQDVALRCDPISGHVSLYWYRQALGQGPEFLTYFNYEAQQDKSGLPNDRFSAERPEGSISTLTIQRTEQRDSAMYRCASSFGLAQLFGPGTRLTVL.

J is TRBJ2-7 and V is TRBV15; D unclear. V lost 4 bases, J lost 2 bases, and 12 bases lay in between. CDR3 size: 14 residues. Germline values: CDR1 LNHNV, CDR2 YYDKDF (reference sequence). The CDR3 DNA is TGTGCCACCAGCATGTCTGTGGGGACCTACGAGCAGTACTTC. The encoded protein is CATSMSVGTYEQYF.

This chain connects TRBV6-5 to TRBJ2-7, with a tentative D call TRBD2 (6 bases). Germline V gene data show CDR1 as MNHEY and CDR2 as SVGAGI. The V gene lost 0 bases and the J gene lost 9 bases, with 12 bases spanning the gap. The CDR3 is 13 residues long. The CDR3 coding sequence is TGTGCCAGCAGTTACTCGGGACTTCCCGGGCAGTACTTC. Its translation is CASSYSGLPGQYF.

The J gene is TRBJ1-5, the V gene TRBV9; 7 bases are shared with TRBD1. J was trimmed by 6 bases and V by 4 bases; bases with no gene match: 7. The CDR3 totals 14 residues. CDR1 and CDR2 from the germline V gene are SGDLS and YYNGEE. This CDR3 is CASSSGGGGQPQHF. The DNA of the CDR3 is TGTGCCAGCAGCTCAGGGGGAGGCGGTCAGCCCCAGCATTTT. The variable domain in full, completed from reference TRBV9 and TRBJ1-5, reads DSGVTQTPKHLITATGQRVTLRCSPRSGDLSVYWYQQSLDQGLQFLIQYYNGEERAKGNILERFSAQQFPDLHSELNLSSLELGDSALYFCASSSGGGGQPQHFGDGTRLSIL.

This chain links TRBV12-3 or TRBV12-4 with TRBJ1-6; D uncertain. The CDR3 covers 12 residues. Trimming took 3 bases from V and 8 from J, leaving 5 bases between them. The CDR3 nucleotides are TGTGCCAGCAGTTTGTCGTATTCACCCCTCCACTTT. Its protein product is CASSLSYSPLHF.

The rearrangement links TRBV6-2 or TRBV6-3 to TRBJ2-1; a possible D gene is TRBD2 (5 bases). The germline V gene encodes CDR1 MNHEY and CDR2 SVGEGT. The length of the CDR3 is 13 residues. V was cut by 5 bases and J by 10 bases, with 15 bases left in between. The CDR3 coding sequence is TGTGCCAGCAGTACCACGACCCCGGGGGAGCAGTTCTTC. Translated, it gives CASSTTTPGEQFF.

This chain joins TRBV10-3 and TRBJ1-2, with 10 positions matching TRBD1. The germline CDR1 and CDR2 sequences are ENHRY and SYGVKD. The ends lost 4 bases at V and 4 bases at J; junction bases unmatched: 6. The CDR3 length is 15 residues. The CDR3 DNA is TGTGCCATCAGTGGACAGGGGGCGCCTTTCTATGGCTACACCTTC. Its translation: CAISGQGAPFYGYTF.

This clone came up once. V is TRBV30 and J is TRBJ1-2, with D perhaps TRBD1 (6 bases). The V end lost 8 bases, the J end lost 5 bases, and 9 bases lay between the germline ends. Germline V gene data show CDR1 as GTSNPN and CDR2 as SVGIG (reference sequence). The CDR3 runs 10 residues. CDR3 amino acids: CALGQYGYTF. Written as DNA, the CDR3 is TGTGCCCTCGGACAGTATGGCTACACCTTC.

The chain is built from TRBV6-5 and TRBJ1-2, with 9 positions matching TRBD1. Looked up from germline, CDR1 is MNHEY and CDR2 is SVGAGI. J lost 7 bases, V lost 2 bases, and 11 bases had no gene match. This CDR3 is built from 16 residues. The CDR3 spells CASSYQPGTGQGGYTF. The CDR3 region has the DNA TGTGCCAGCAGTTACCAACCCGGGACAGGGCAAGGTGGCTACACCTTC.

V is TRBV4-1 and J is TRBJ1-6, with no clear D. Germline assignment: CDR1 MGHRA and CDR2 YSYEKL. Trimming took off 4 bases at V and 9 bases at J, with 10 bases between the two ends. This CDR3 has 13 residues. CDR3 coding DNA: TGCGCCAGCAGCCCAACAAGAAGTTCACCCCTCCACTTT. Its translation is CASSPTRSSPLHF.

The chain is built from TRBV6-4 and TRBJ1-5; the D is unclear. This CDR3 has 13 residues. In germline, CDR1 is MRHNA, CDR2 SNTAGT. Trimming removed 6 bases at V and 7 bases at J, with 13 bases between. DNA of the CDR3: TGTGCCAGCAGCCACGAGGAGGGCCAGCCCCAGCATTTT. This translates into CASSHEEGQPQHF.

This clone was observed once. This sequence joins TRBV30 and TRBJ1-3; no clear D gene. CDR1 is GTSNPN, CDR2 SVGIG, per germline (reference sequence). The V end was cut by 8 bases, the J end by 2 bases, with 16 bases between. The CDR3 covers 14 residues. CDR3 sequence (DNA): TGTGCCCTGGAGGACGGCAGAGCTGGAAACACCATATATTTT. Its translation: CALEDGRAGNTIYF.

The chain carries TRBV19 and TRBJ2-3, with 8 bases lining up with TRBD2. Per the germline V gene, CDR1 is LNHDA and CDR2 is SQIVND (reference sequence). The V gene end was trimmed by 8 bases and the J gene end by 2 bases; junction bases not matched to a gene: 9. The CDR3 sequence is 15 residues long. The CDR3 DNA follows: TGTGCCAGTGGTTGGGGGACTAGAGCCACAGATACGCAGTATTTT. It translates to CASGWGTRATDTQYF.